These T cell receptor beta chains were read from a single sample in a study of T cells after somatic rescue of genetic block. The protocol was immunoSEQ multiplex PCR, while the TCRdb copy is restricted to in-frame clones and leaves out a portion. The sample records some 13,000 clones, 65% to 85% being singletons. Sequenced material: peripheral blood mononuclear cells (PBMCs). Receptor source: a boy under 18. Each CDR3 is given with its conserved first and last residue. The D gene is left open where the match is weak. The size entry is marked missing in some rows and otherwise reads once, few, many or a size class.

V gene	clone size	D gene	J gene	CDR3 protein	CDR3 DNA
TRBV7-6	.	.	TRBJ1-6	CASSPQDSFNSPLHF	TGTGCCAGCAGCCCCCAGGACAGTTTTAATTCACCCCTCCACTTT
TRBV5-8	.	TRBD1	TRBJ1-2	CASSSGQGARYGYTF	TGTGCCAGCAGCTCTGGACAGGGGGCTAGATATGGCTACACCTTC
TRBV28	once	.	TRBJ1-5	CARGAGVDQPQHF	TGTGCCAGGGGGGCAGGGGTTGATCAGCCCCAGCATTTT
TRBV19	.	.	TRBJ2-3	CASSIRLARDTQYF	TGTGCCAGTAGTATTAGGCTAGCGAGAGATACGCAGTATTTT
TRBV18	few	.	TRBJ2-7	CASSTGTGTYEQYF	TGTGCCAGCTCAACCGGGACTGGCACCTACGAGCAGTACTTC
TRBV5-1	.	.	TRBJ1-2	CASSPGGAGYTF	TGCGCCAGCAGCCCTGGTGGGGCTGGCTACACCTTC
TRBV7-6	.	TRBD2	TRBJ2-1	CASSLRLAGGSDEQFF	TGTGCCAGCAGCTTAAGGCTAGCGGGAGGCAGCGATGAGCAGTTCTTC
TRBV5-1	.	TRBD1	TRBJ1-2	CASSQNPGTGNYGYTF	TGCGCCAGCAGCCAAAACCCCGGGACAGGGAACTATGGCTACACCTTC
TRBV7-9	.	TRBD1	TRBJ1-1	CASSDWGRGRNTEAFF	TGTGCCAGCAGCGATTGGGGTAGGGGGCGAAACACTGAAGCTTTCTTT
TRBV6-1	.	.	TRBJ1-5	CASSEVQTRNQPQHF	TGTGCCAGCAGTGAAGTACAGACAAGAAATCAGCCCCAGCATTTT
TRBV5-1	.	TRBD2	TRBJ2-7	CASSLFLAGGSGMEQYF	TGCGCCAGCAGCTTGTTCTTAGCGGGGGGCAGCGGGATGGAGCAGTACTTC
TRBV28	.	TRBD1	TRBJ2-1	CASSTQGASYNEQFF	TGTGCCAGCAGTACTCAGGGGGCCTCCTACAATGAGCAGTTCTTC
TRBV11-1	.	TRBD2	TRBJ2-1	CASSLLAVYNEQFF	TGTGCCAGCAGCTTGCTAGCGGTATACAATGAGCAGTTCTTC
TRBV5-1	.	.	TRBJ1-3	CASSLEGVLSGNTIYF	TGCGCCAGCAGCTTGGAGGGGGTACTCTCTGGAAACACCATATATTTT
TRBV9	.	.	TRBJ2-3	CASSPWTLSTDTQYF	TGTGCCAGCAGCCCGTGGACTCTGAGCACAGATACGCAGTATTTT
TRBV7-3	.	.	TRBJ1-6	CASSSGRGNSPLHF	TGTGCCAGCAGCTCGGGACGGGGAAATTCACCCCTCCACTTT
TRBV2	.	.	TRBJ2-7	CASSESRFDEQYF	TGTGCCAGCAGTGAATCAAGATTCGACGAGCAGTACTTC
TRBV18	.	.	TRBJ1-6	CASSWNRDSPLHF	TGTGCCAGCTCATGGAACAGGGATTCACCCCTCCACTTT
TRBV30	.	TRBD2	TRBJ2-7	CAWSVASGISLHYEQYF	TGTGCCTGGAGTGTAGCTAGCGGTATAAGTCTCCACTACGAGCAGTACTTC